This T cell receptor (beta chain) derives from a study of breast tumors, draining lymph nodes, adjacent tissues. Whole-study findings and limits: Compared with lymph nodes, tumors were less diverse; compared with nontumor tissue, more. The lymph node origin of tumor T cells was framed as consistent with a hypothesis, not demonstrated.

On this clonotype: Antigen specificity is unknown.

Each CDR3 protein gets one entry after TCRdb re-called the multiplex PCR reads with MiXCR. The table lists about 220,000 distinct CDR3 sequences, approximately 36% of them singletons. Breast cancer patients provided tissue from their axillary draining lymph nodes. What was sequenced was axillary lymph node tissue. This receptor was taken from a female donor with breast cancer. Some clones in this sample may be carry-over from other donors' samples.

This CDR3 reads CASSSPQGGGYTF. The CDR3 DNA is TGTGCCAGCAGCTCTCCTCAGGGGGGAGGCTACACCTTC. J is TRBJ1-2 and V is TRBV7-6; TRBD1 matches at 7 bases. Germline loops: CDR1 SGHVS, CDR2 FNYEAQ. V was clipped by 4 bases and J by 8 bases; unmatched bases: 7. This CDR3 is built from 13 residues.